The following is a T cell receptor (beta chain) sequence with its context. Antigen unknown. These data belong to a study of memory CD4+ T cells and cytomegalovirus serostatus. General study findings and limits: Repertoires predicted CMV serostatus with median bootstrapped AUC of about 0.95.

Single viable CD3+CD4+CD8-CD45RO+ cells were sorted as the memory CD4+ T cells. Sequencing used immunoSEQ multiplex PCR; TCRdb keeps in-frame clones, though not all of them. The table records 75,000 to 90,000 clones, around 80% of them present only once. This sequence originates from an adult in good health and CMV-seronegative. The sequenced sample consisted of memory CD4+ T cells from blood.

In DNA form, the CDR3 reads TGTGCCAGCAGCGTCGGCGCCGGGACAGGGTTCGAGACCCAGTACTTC. Its protein is CASSVGAGTGFETQYF. The rearrangement uses TRBV9 and TRBJ2-5, with 9 positions matching TRBD1. J gave up 5 bases and V 2 bases, and 10 bases lay outside the gene matches. The CDR3 extends over 16 amino acids. Germline-derived CDR1 and CDR2 are SGDLS and YYNGEE.